This T cell receptor (beta chain) comes out of a study of control samples from healthy donors and cancer patients. Trimming removed 1 base from V and 3 bases from J, with 19 bases in between. The CDR3 runs 17 residues. In germline, CDR1 is LGHNT, CDR2 FRNRAP. Sequenced by immunoSEQ multiplex PCR; TCRdb stores in-frame clones only, minus some. Of roughly 130,000 clones detected, less than 95% appear once; the ten largest clones hold 3.6%. This chain uses TRBV12-5 with TRBJ2-7, with D possibly being TRBD2 (6 bases). The clonotype was recovered from a man aged 30 to 45 in good health. Sequencing was carried out using blood. CDR3 nucleotide sequence: TGTGCTAGTGGTTTGGGTCCCGTAGTGGGGGACTGCTACGAGCAGTACTTC. Its protein product is CASGLGPVVGDCYEQYF.